The 28 T cell receptor beta chains in this list originate from one sample, sequenced in a study of regulatory T cells in long-lasting Graves disease. Sequencing libraries for TCR beta were prepared with iRepertoire HTBI primers and Arm-PCR of CDR3 regions. Each CDR3 protein gets one entry after TCRdb re-called the multiplex PCR reads with MiXCR. The sample records fewer than 550,000 distinct CDR3 sequences, roughly 15% being singletons. The time point here: newly diagnosed GD, antithyroid drugs for less than 3 months. Following extraction of RNA from PBMCs, that RNA was used to make the TCR library. The same sample was also used in a study of T cells in Graves' hyperthyroidism and ophthalmopathy.

Material: peripheral blood mononuclear cells (PBMCs), obtained at new diagnosis, from a patient treated with antithyroid drugs. These receptors were obtained from a woman between 18 and 30 years old with Graves disease.

This clonotype was counted ten times or more. The V and J genes are TRBV7-3 and TRBJ2-3, with TRBD2 matching over 8 bases. The CDR3 length is 16 residues. After removal of 5 bases from V and 0 bases from J, the junction contained 7 bases not matched to a gene. The germline CDR1 and CDR2 sequences are SGHTA and FQGTGA. CDR3 amino acids: CASSPIAGPSTDTQYF. The CDR3 DNA is TGTGCCAGCAGCCCCATAGCGGGGCCTAGCACAGATACGCAGTATTTT.

This clonotype was counted at least ten times. The genes are TRBV11-3 and TRBJ2-5; possibly TRBD1 for D (5 bases). The germline gives CDR1 SGHNT, CDR2 YENEEA. The CDR3 has 12 residues. Trimming took off 6 bases at V and 4 bases at J, with 9 bases between the two ends. The CDR3 region has the DNA TGTGCCAGCAGTTCAACAGGAGAGACCCAGTACTTC. Protein: CASSSTGETQYF.

The V gene is TRBV5-6, the J gene TRBJ2-5, with TRBD2 as a possible D gene (6 bases). CDR3 length equals 15 residues. V was shortened by 4 bases and J by 2 bases, with 15 bases between the two germline ends. The germline V gene encodes CDR1 SGHDT and CDR2 YYEEEE. This CDR3 is CASSRGGGGQETQYF. DNA of the CDR3: TGTGCCAGCAGCCGAGGAGGTGGAGGGCAAGAGACCCAGTACTTC.

This sequence joins TRBV20-1 and TRBJ1-1; 7 positions match TRBD1. Germline-derived CDR1 and CDR2 are DFQATT and SNEGSKA (reference sequence). There are 15 residues in the CDR3. Trimming cost V 0 bases and J 4 bases; bases outside gene matches: 8. CDR3: CSARDPTGVRTEAFF. The CDR3 region has the DNA TGCAGTGCTAGAGACCCAACAGGGGTACGCACTGAAGCTTTCTTT.

This clonotype occurred a few times. This chain uses TRBV7-2 with TRBJ2-7; no firm D call. The germline V gene has CDR1 SGHTA and CDR2 FQGNSA. The V gene lost 5 bases and the J gene lost 4 bases, with 15 bases spanning the gap. CDR3 length: 14 amino acids. The CDR3 spells CASSPGPGFYEQYF. CDR3 sequence (DNA): TGTGCCAGCAGCCCCGGGCCCGGATTTTACGAGCAGTACTTC.

This clonotype was observed many times. The chain carries TRBV20-1 and TRBJ2-3; perhaps TRBD1 as D (6 bases). The CDR3 is made up of 17 amino acids. Per the germline V gene, CDR1 is DFQATT and CDR2 is SNEGSKA (reference sequence). The ends were cut back, 6 bases at V and 1 base at J, with 23 bases in the middle. CDR3 nucleotides: TGCAGTGCCGCCGACCCACAGGGACGGGTGGGCACAGATACGCAGTATTTT. Encoded protein: CSAADPQGRVGTDTQYF.

There are a few counts of this clonotype. The rearrangement joins TRBV7-2 to TRBJ2-1, with 9 bases identical to TRBD2. Unmatched junction bases numbered 18, after V lost 2 bases and J lost 10 bases. Germline values: CDR1 SGHTA, CDR2 FQGNSA. The CDR3 has 18 amino acids. The CDR3 sequence is CASSLKWASGIMGGEQFF. Here the CDR3 DNA reads TGTGCCAGCAGCTTAAAGTGGGCTAGCGGGATCATGGGGGGCGAGCAGTTCTTC.

There are many counts of this clonotype. V is TRBV28 and J is TRBJ2-7; D remains ambiguous. Germline values: CDR1 MDHEN, CDR2 SYDVKM. The CDR3 has 15 residues. Trimming pared 4 bases from V and 0 bases from J, leaving 13 bases between. CDR3 sequence reads: CASSSPAVGSYEQYF. CDR3 in DNA: TGTGCCAGCAGTTCCCCGGCTGTGGGCTCCTACGAGCAGTACTTC. The whole variable domain, filled in from reference TRBV28 and TRBJ2-7, reads DVKVTQSSRYLVKRTGEKVFLECVQDMDHENMFWYRQDPGLGLRLIYFSYDVKMKEKGDIPEGYSVSREKKERFSLILESASTNQTSMYLCASSSPAVGSYEQYFGPGTRLTVT.

A few counts support this clonotype. The chain combines TRBV20-1 with TRBJ2-3; TRBD2 might be the D (6 bases). The V gene lost 6 bases and the J gene lost 3 bases, with 13 bases spanning the gap. This CDR3 is built from 13 residues. Germline CDR1 DFQATT, CDR2 SNEGSKA (reference sequence). The CDR3 reads CSAKVAVTDTQYF. In DNA form, the CDR3 reads TGCAGTGCCAAGGTAGCGGTTACAGATACGCAGTATTTT.

The genes are TRBV2 and TRBJ2-1; D could derive from TRBD1 or TRBD2 (5 bases each). V gave up 6 bases and J gave up 5 bases, with 11 bases separating them. The CDR3 covers 13 residues. The germline V gene encodes CDR1 SNHLY and CDR2 FYNNEI. The CDR3, as DNA: TGTGCCAGCAGCGGGACGCCCGACAATGAGCAGTTCTTC. Translated: CASSGTPDNEQFF. Variable domain in full (rest from reference TRBV2 and TRBJ2-1): EPEVTQTPSHQVTQMGQEVILRCVPISNHLYFYWYRQILGQKVEFLVSFYNNEISEKSEIFDDQFSVERPDGSNFTLKIRSTKLEDSAMYFCASSGTPDNEQFFGPGTRLTVL.

The chain uses TRBV28 and TRBJ2-2; TRBD2 matches at 10 bases. This CDR3 comprises 16 residues. The V gene's germline CDR1 is MDHEN and CDR2 SYDVKM. V shed 3 bases, J shed 7 bases, and the junction held 8 bases outside the gene matches. The CDR3 reads CASSLSSGSRGGELFF. DNA for the CDR3: TGTGCCAGCAGTTTGTCTAGCGGGAGTAGAGGCGGGGAGCTGTTTTTT.

This clonotype was observed at least ten times. The gene calls are TRBV18 and TRBJ2-7, with TRBD2 as a possible D gene (5 bases). V shed 3 bases and J shed 6 bases, with 12 bases lying between them. The CDR3 runs 13 residues. CDR1 and CDR2 (germline): KGHSH, LQKENI. DNA of the CDR3: TGTGCCAGCTCACCTACCGGGAAGGGCGAGCAGTACTTC. Translating gives CASSPTGKGEQYF. The variable domain in full, completed from reference TRBV18 and TRBJ2-7, reads NAGVMQNPRHLVRRRGQEARLRCSPMKGHSHVYWYRQLPEEGLKFMVYLQKENIIDESGMPKERFSAEFPKEGPSILRIQQVVRGDSAAYFCASSPTGKGEQYFGPGTRLTVT.

This clonotype occurred a few times. V and J are TRBV7-9 and TRBJ2-7, with D perhaps TRBD1 (6 bases). The CDR3 has 14 residues. V was cut by 0 bases and J by 4 bases, with 10 bases left in between. Per the germline V gene, CDR1 is SEHNR and CDR2 is FQNEAQ (reference sequence). CDR3 bases: TGTGCCAGCAGCTTAGCCCTAGACAGGTACGAGCAGTACTTC. It specifies CASSLALDRYEQYF.

This clonotype turned up a few times. The chain joins TRBV6-2 or TRBV6-3 to TRBJ2-7; D is unresolved. Germline CDR1 MNHEY, CDR2 SVGEGT. CDR3 length equals 13 residues. V was pared by 6 bases and J by 1 base, with 10 bases between. CDR3: CASREGISYEQYF. The DNA for the CDR3 is TGTGCCAGCAGGGAAGGTATTTCCTACGAGCAGTACTTC.

This clonotype was counted ten times or more. The V and J genes are TRBV11-2 and TRBJ2-4; D might be TRBD1 or TRBD2, each matching 6 bases. Germline assignment: CDR1 SGHAT and CDR2 FQNNGV. This CDR3 has 14 residues. V dropped 0 bases and J dropped 9 bases, with 12 bases sitting between them. CDR3 residues: CASSLEGGGFIQYF. For the CDR3, the DNA is TGTGCCAGCAGCTTAGAAGGGGGAGGTTTCATTCAGTACTTC.

This clonotype occurred a few times. The chain couples TRBV11-2 to TRBJ2-7; weak D call: TRBD2 (6 bases). Trimming removed 2 bases at V and 2 bases at J, with 19 bases between. Germline CDR1 and CDR2: SGHAT and FQNNGV. The CDR3 sequence is 17 residues long. CDR3 in amino acids: CASSLLWSGGVAYEQYF. The CDR3 DNA sequence: TGTGCCAGCAGCTTATTATGGTCCGGGGGAGTCGCCTACGAGCAGTACTTC.

This clonotype was recorded many times. CDR3 region: CASSDRDSSNQPQHF. The DNA of the CDR3 is TGTGCCAGCAGTGATCGGGACAGTTCGAATCAGCCCCAGCATTTT. The chain carries TRBV12-3 or TRBV12-4 and TRBJ1-5, with 7 bases matching TRBD1. Losses at the gene ends were 5 bases for V and 4 bases for J; bases not matched to a gene: 8. The CDR3 runs 15 residues.

This clonotype appeared a few times. V usage is TRBV20-1 and J usage is TRBJ2-2, with D perhaps matching TRBD1 (7 bases). This CDR3 comprises 17 residues. From germline, CDR1 is DFQATT and CDR2 SNEGSKA (reference sequence). Deletions cut 1 base from V and 3 bases from J, with 18 bases between. CDR3 region: CSARALRQGGYTGELFF. The CDR3 nucleotides are TGCAGTGCTAGAGCCCTAAGACAGGGAGGATACACCGGGGAGCTGTTTTTT.

This clonotype came up many times. The chain employs TRBV18 and TRBJ2-5; D possibly corresponds to TRBD1 (6 bases). The ends were cut back, 3 bases at V and 7 bases at J, with 15 bases in the middle. The CDR3 is made up of 14 amino acids. Germline V CDR1 and CDR2: KGHSH, LQKENI. The CDR3 DNA is TGTGCCAGCTCACCCGGGACACAGGTTATGACCCAGTACTTC. Amino acids: CASSPGTQVMTQYF.

A remark on this clonotype: This may come from a read error, since a much larger clone is one base off. The V gene is TRBV15, the J gene TRBJ2-7; no definite D call. In germline, CDR1 is LNHNV, CDR2 YYDKDF (reference sequence). Trimming removed 2 bases at V and 2 bases at J, with 7 bases between. The CDR3 has 13 residues. The CDR3 sequence is CATSRPDPYEQYF. The CDR3 coding sequence is TGTGCCACCAGCAGACCCGACCCCTACGAGCAGTACTTC.

This clonotype has ten or more counts. The rearrangement links TRBV6-1 to TRBJ2-1; the D is unclear. This CDR3 comprises 14 residues. Trimming removed 5 bases at V and 0 bases at J, with 8 bases between. CDR1 is MNHNS and CDR2 is SASEGT in the germline V gene. The CDR3, as DNA: TGTGCCAGCAGTATTCGTAGCTCCTACAATGAGCAGTTCTTC. Protein product: CASSIRSSYNEQFF.

This clonotype was picked up many times. The V and J genes are TRBV28 and TRBJ2-3; 12 positions agree with TRBD2. From germline, CDR1 is MDHEN and CDR2 SYDVKM. CDR3 size: 17 residues. V shed 3 bases, J shed 4 bases, and the junction held 8 bases outside the gene matches. The CDR3 loop is CASSLGLAGGVADTQYF. The CDR3 DNA sequence: TGTGCCAGCAGTTTGGGCCTAGCGGGAGGGGTGGCAGATACGCAGTATTTT.

This sequence joins TRBV28 and TRBJ2-5, with 10 bases lining up with TRBD2. With V trimmed by 2 bases and J by 5 bases, 5 bases remained unmatched. This CDR3 has 15 amino acids. Germline V gives CDR1 MDHEN, CDR2 SYDVKM. CDR3 amino acids: CASSLRLAGVETQYF. The CDR3 DNA follows: TGTGCCAGCAGTTTAAGGCTAGCGGGAGTTGAGACCCAGTACTTC.

This clonotype showed up many times. The rearrangement joins TRBV6-1 to TRBJ2-5; possibly TRBD2 for D (5 bases). Trimming cost V 8 bases and J 2 bases, with 9 bases left between them. The V gene's germline CDR1 is MNHNS and CDR2 SASEGT. This CDR3 spans 12 amino acids. The CDR3 DNA follows: TGTGCCAGCTGGACTGGGCAAGAGACCCAGTACTTC. Its protein is CASWTGQETQYF.

J is TRBJ2-1 and V is TRBV15; D tentatively fits TRBD1 or TRBD2 (5 bases each). The V and J ends lost 2 bases and 7 bases respectively, with 12 bases between them. Germline values: CDR1 LNHNV, CDR2 YYDKDF (reference sequence). The CDR3 sequence is 14 residues long. The CDR3 loop reads CATSRNLAGNEQFF. Written as DNA, the CDR3 is TGTGCCACCAGCAGAAACCTAGCAGGGAATGAGCAGTTCTTC.

This clonotype occurred many times. The rearrangement uses TRBV11-2 and TRBJ2-3, with 9 nucleotides matching TRBD2. V gave up 5 bases and J gave up 6 bases; unmatched junction bases: 6. Per germline, CDR1 SGHAT and CDR2 FQNNGV. CDR3 length equals 14 residues. The DNA of the CDR3 is TGTGCCAGCAGCCCATTAGCGGGAGTGGATACGCAGTATTTT. Amino acid sequence: CASSPLAGVDTQYF.

This clonotype was observed a few times. One end of the junction does not line up with germline, which may come from a read error. This chain uses TRBV7-7 with TRBJ2-5; perhaps TRBD1 as D (5 bases). The CDR3 contains 15 residues. Germline V CDR1 and CDR2: SSHAT, FNYEAQ (reference sequence). CDR3 in DNA: TGTGCTAGCAGCTTAGCCCAGGGTTTGGAAGAGACCCAGTACTTC. Residues: CASSLAQGLEETQYF.

This clonotype was counted a few times. V usage is TRBV7-6 and J usage is TRBJ2-6; D is unclear. Trimming removed 6 bases at V and 1 base at J, with 13 bases between. This CDR3 region has 16 residues. Germline CDR1 reads SGHVS; CDR2 reads FNYEAQ. The CDR3 DNA reads as TGTGCCAGCAGACAGACAAGCGATTCTGGGGCCAACGTCCTGACTTTC. Translating gives CASRQTSDSGANVLTF.